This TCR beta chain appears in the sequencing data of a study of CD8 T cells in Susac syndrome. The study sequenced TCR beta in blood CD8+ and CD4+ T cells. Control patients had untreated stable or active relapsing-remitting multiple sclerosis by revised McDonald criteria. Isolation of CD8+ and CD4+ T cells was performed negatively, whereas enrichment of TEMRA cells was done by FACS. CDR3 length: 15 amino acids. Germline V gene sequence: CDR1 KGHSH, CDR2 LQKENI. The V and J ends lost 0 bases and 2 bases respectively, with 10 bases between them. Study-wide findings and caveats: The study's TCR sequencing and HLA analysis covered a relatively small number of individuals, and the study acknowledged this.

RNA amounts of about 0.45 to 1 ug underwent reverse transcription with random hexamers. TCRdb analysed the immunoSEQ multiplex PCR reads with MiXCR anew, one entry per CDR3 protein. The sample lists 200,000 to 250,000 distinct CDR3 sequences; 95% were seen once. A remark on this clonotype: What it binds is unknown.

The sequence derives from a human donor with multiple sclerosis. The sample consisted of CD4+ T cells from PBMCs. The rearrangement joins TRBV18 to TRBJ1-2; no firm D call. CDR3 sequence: CASSPPSASNYGYTF. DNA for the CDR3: TGTGCCAGCTCACCACCGAGCGCGTCCAACTATGGCTACACCTTC.